This T cell receptor beta chain is drawn from a study of blood T cells in healthy people across ages. Per-sample PBMC isolation yielded at least 6.5 million cells. Primed by a sample-barcoded 5' primer and a J-beta primer mix, a second PCR proceeded for roughly 7 to 11 cycles. Via MiXCR, TCRdb re-called the 5' RACE reads, giving one row per CDR3 protein. The data contain approximately 800,000 distinct CDR3 sequences, 20% to 30% of them seen just once; the ten biggest clones take up 3%. The V end lost 7 bases, the J end lost 5 bases, and 17 bases lay between the germline ends. The length of the CDR3 is 14 residues. These same data were also listed under a study on T cells of mothers and their children. That paper adds: Three healthy Caucasian mothers and their six children donated. Barcodes and 2-4 random nucleotides were added by M1S in the second PCR. Inherited differences only slightly affect thymic shaping of TCR recombination output.

The sequence was obtained from a boy between 10 and 17 years old in good health. The J gene is TRBJ2-5, the V gene TRBV12-3 or TRBV12-4, with D possibly matching TRBD2 (6 bases). The sequenced sample was blood. The CDR3 region is CASTSPEGGETQYF. The CDR3, as DNA: TGTGCCAGCACTTCTCCGGAGGGCGGGGAGACCCAGTACTTC.